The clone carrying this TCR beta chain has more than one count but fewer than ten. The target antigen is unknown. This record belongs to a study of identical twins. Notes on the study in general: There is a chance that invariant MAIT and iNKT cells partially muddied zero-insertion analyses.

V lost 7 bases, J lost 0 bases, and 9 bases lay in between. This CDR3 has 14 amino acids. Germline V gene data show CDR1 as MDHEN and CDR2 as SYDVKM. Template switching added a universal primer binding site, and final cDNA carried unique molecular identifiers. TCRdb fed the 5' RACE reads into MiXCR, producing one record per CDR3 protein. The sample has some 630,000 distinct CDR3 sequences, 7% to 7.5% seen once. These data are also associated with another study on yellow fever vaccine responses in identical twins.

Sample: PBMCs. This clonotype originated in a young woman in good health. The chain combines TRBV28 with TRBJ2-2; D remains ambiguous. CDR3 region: CASTPAPNTGELFF. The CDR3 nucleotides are TGTGCCAGCACCCCCGCCCCGAACACCGGGGAGCTGTTTTTT.